The 11 T cell receptor beta chains listed next were all sequenced from one sample in a study of T cells in Graves' hyperthyroidism and ophthalmopathy (dated by TCRdb to between 2018 and 2020). The receptor library was made with multiplex PCR. The instrument given in TCRdb is Illumina HiSeq 2000. The TCR beta CDR3 regions were amplified from the RNA transcripts. The first round of RT-PCR for the TCR CDR3 was performed with the HTBI primer set and the Qiagen OneStep RT-PCR kit. TCRdb handled the public reads itself, with Q25 trimming in fastp and clone calling in MiXCR, and kept productive beta chains. One record per CDR3 amino acid sequence lists the most common genes and DNA. Counted in this sample were 550,000 to 600,000 distinct CDR3 sequences; 14% of them appeared once. Roughly 7.1% of the sample belongs to the ten largest clones. The sequenced sample consisted of blood. Every receptor here comes from a woman younger than 30 with Graves' ophthalmopathy.

This clonotype turned up a few times. This may stem from a read error, because a much larger clone lies one nucleotide away. The chain recombines TRBV2 with TRBJ1-2; 7 nucleotides align to TRBD1. CDR3 length: 13 amino acids. Germline loops: CDR1 SNHLY, CDR2 FYNNEI. V was pared by 6 bases and J by 10 bases, with 11 bases of the junction left unmatched. CDR3 sequence reads: CASRIEQGHDYTF. The CDR3, as DNA: TGTGCCAGCAGAATAGAACAGGGGCATGACTACACCTTC.

At least ten counts were recorded for this clonotype. The chain links TRBV12-3 or TRBV12-4 to TRBJ1-1; TRBD1 is a possible D gene (6 bases). Trimming took off 5 bases at V and 2 bases at J, with 18 bases between the two ends. CDR3 length: 16 amino acids. In DNA, the CDR3 is TGTGCCAGCAGTCGAAGAAGGGGGAATATTAACACTGAAGCTTTCTTT. Protein sequence: CASSRRRGNINTEAFF.

This clonotype has a count of ten or more. This sequence joins TRBV28 and TRBJ1-2; TRBD1 agrees at 8 bases. CDR1 and CDR2 from the germline V gene are MDHEN and SYDVKM. Trimming cost V 6 bases and J 8 bases; bases outside gene matches: 11. The length of the CDR3 is 14 residues. This chain's CDR3 is CASRTTGVWEGYTF. DNA for the CDR3: TGTGCCAGCAGGACGACAGGGGTTTGGGAGGGCTACACCTTC.

This clonotype has ten or more counts. The chain joins TRBV6-1 to TRBJ2-1, with TRBD2 matching over 9 bases. Looked up from germline, CDR1 is MNHNS and CDR2 is SASEGT. The CDR3 totals 16 residues. V shed 5 bases, J shed 0 bases, and the junction held 5 bases outside the gene matches. CDR3 amino acids: CASSSLAGPSYNEQFF. CDR3 coding DNA: TGTGCCAGCAGTTCGCTAGCGGGGCCCTCCTACAATGAGCAGTTCTTC.

The chain uses TRBV4-1 and TRBJ1-1; no clear D gene. The CDR3 contains 14 residues. The V gene's germline CDR1 is MGHRA and CDR2 YSYEKL. The V and J ends lost 1 base and 6 bases respectively, with 12 bases between them. The CDR3: CASSQGRFRAEAFF. CDR3 bases: TGCGCCAGCAGCCAAGGTAGATTTAGGGCTGAAGCTTTCTTT.

This clonotype occurred many times. The rearrangement uses TRBV12-3 or TRBV12-4 and TRBJ2-3; 11 nucleotides agree with TRBD2. The CDR3 extends over 15 amino acids. V was clipped by 6 bases and J by 3 bases; unmatched bases: 5. The CDR3 is CASRPTSGSTDTQYF. For the CDR3, the DNA is TGTGCCAGCAGGCCCACTAGCGGGAGTACAGATACGCAGTATTTT.

Concerning this clonotype itself: Likely a read error: the CDR3 ends without its conserved phenylalanine or tryptophan. The chain combines TRBV4-1 with TRBJ1-5, with D hard to call. The CDR3 length is 14 residues. CDR1 and CDR2 from the germline V gene are MGHRA and YSYEKL. V was shortened by 5 bases and J by 0 bases, with 8 bases between the two germline ends. DNA of the CDR3: TGCGCCAGCAGCTATATAAATAGCAATCAGCCCCAGCATTCT. This encodes CASSYINSNQPQHS.

This clonotype was seen many times. The chain uses TRBV6-1 and TRBJ2-7; the D is unclear. V dropped 5 bases and J dropped 4 bases, with 15 bases sitting between them. CDR3 length: 14 amino acids. Germline V gene lookup returns CDR1 MNHNS and CDR2 SASEGT. CDR3 in DNA: TGTGCCAGCAGTCTTAATGGGGTACAGTACGAGCAGTACTTC. Protein sequence: CASSLNGVQYEQYF.

This clonotype was seen a handful of times. The V call is TRBV27, the J call TRBJ2-1, with D possibly matching TRBD2 (6 bases). Trimming shortened V by 7 bases and J by 3 bases, and 16 bases separated the two germline ends. Germline lookup yields CDR1 MNHEY and CDR2 SMNVEV (reference sequence). The CDR3 has 15 amino acids. The CDR3 region has the DNA TGTGCCAGCATCCCACGGGCGGGGTACTACAATGAGCAGTTCTTC. It is translated as CASIPRAGYYNEQFF.

This clonotype was seen a handful of times. The chain links TRBV6-1 to TRBJ1-2; TRBD1 might be the D (6 bases). This CDR3 spans 14 amino acids. Trimming shortened V by 0 bases and J by 7 bases, and 12 bases separated the two germline ends. Germline lookup yields CDR1 MNHNS and CDR2 SASEGT. The CDR3 DNA sequence: TGTGCCAGCAGTGAAGCGGGACATCGGGGTGGCTACACCTTC. Its protein product is CASSEAGHRGGYTF.

This clonotype showed up many times. This chain uses TRBV11-3 with TRBJ2-7; a weak D match, TRBD2 (6 bases). Germline V CDR1 and CDR2: SGHNT, YENEEA. This CDR3 contains 13 residues. Deletions cut 6 bases from V and 3 bases from J, with 12 bases between. CDR3 loop: CASRNPSDYEQYF. CDR3 bases: TGTGCCAGCAGGAACCCTAGCGACTACGAGCAGTACTTC.